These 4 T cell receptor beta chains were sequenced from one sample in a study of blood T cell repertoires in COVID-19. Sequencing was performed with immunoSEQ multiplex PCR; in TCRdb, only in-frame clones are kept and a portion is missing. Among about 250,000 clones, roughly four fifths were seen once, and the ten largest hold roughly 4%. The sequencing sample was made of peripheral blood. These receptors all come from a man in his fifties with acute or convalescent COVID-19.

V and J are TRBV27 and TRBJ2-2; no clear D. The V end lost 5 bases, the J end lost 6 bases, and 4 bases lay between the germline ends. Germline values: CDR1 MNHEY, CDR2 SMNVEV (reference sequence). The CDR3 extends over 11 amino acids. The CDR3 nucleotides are TGTGCCAGCAGTCGGGCCGGGGAGCTGTTTTTT. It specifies CASSRAGELFF.

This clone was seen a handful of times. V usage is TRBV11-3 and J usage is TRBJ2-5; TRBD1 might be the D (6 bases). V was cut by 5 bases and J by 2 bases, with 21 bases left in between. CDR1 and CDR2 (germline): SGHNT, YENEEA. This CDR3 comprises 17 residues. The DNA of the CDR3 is TGTGCCAGCAGCCTTCCGAATGGGGTTAGGGGGCAAGAGACCCAGTACTTC. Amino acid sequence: CASSLPNGVRGQETQYF.

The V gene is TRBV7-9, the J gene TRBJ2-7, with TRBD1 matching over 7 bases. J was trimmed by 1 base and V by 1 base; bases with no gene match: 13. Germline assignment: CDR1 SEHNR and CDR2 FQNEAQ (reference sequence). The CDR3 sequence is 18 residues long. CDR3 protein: CASSLGGRRDSKSYEQYF. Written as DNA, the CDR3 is TGTGCCAGCAGCTTAGGTGGGCGCCGGGACAGTAAGTCCTACGAGCAGTACTTC.

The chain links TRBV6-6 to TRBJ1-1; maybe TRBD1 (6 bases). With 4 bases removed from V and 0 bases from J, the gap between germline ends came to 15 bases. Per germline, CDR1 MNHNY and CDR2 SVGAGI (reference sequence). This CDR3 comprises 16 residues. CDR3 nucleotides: TGTGCCAGCAGTTCGGGGGGGCAAGAAATGAACACTGAAGCTTTCTTT. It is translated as CASSSGGQEMNTEAFF.